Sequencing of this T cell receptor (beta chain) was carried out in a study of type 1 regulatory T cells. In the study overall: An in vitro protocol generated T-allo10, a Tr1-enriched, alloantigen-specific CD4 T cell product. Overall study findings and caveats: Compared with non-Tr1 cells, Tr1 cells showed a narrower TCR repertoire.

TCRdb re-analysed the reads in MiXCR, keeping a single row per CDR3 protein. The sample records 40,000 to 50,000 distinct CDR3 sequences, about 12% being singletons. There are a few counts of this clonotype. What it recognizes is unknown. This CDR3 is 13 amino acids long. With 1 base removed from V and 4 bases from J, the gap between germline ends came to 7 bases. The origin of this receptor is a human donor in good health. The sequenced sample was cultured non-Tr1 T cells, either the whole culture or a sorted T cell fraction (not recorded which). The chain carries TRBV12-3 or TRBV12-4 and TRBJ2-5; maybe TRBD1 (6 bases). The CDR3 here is CASSLGGGETQYF. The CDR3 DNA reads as TGTGCCAGCAGTTTAGGAGGGGGAGAGACCCAGTACTTC.